Below, 10 T cell receptor beta chains from the same sample are listed, as sequenced in a study of shared clonotypes between healthy human individuals. CD45RO-negative, CCR7-selected cells formed the naive CD8 fraction, which excluded terminally differentiated effector memory CD45RA+ cells. The data were produced by immunoSEQ multiplex PCR, yet TCRdb's version contains in-frame clones alone and is incomplete. The table includes hundreds of thousands of clones, about 95% detected once. Sequences were obtained from naive CD8+ T cells sorted from blood. Receptors originate from a woman in her 30s in good health.

The chain employs TRBV28 and TRBJ2-7, with 9 bases lining up with TRBD2. After removal of 6 bases from V and 2 bases from J, the junction contained 8 bases not matched to a gene. The CDR3 runs to 15 residues. Germline loops: CDR1 MDHEN, CDR2 SYDVKM. The CDR3 DNA reads as TGTGCCAGCAGGACAACTAGCGGGCATACCTACGAGCAGTACTTC. Its protein is CASRTTSGHTYEQYF. The variable domain in full, with the rest retrieved from reference TRBV28 and TRBJ2-7, is DVKVTQSSRYLVKRTGEKVFLECVQDMDHENMFWYRQDPGLGLRLIYFSYDVKMKEKGDIPEGYSVSREKKERFSLILESASTNQTSMYLCASRTTSGHTYEQYFGPGTRLTVT.

The chain links TRBV6-5 to TRBJ2-1; D gene unclear. The V gene's germline CDR1 is MNHEY and CDR2 SVGAGI. The CDR3 runs 16 residues. Trimming pared 0 bases from V and 7 bases from J, leaving 16 bases between. In nucleotides, the CDR3 is TGTGCCAGCAGTTACTCGACTGGGGAAACATGGAATGAGCAGTTCTTC. It encodes CASSYSTGETWNEQFF.

J is TRBJ2-7 and V is TRBV27; 16 nucleotides match TRBD2. The CDR3 extends over 17 amino acids. Trimming at V came to 5 bases and at J to 5 bases, leaving 9 bases not matched to a gene. Germline loops: CDR1 MNHEY, CDR2 SMNVEV (reference sequence). The CDR3 nucleotides are TGTGCCAGCAGTATCGGGACTAGCGGGAGGGCCATCCACGAGCAGTACTTC. This gives the protein CASSIGTSGRAIHEQYF.

The chain is built from TRBV27 and TRBJ2-2; D is uncertain. The germline V gene has CDR1 MNHEY and CDR2 SMNVEV (reference sequence). This CDR3 contains 15 residues. Between the trimmed V and J ends, which lost 0 bases and 6 bases, there was a span of 11 bases. CDR3 in DNA: TGTGCCAGCAGTTTATCGACGGGCCGTGCCGGGGAGCTGTTTTTT. The encoded protein is CASSLSTGRAGELFF.

V gene TRBV7-9 combines with J gene TRBJ2-7; D remains ambiguous. CDR3 length equals 12 residues. Trimming pared 4 bases from V and 3 bases from J, leaving 7 bases between. The germline CDR1 and CDR2 sequences are SEHNR and FQNEAQ (reference sequence). The CDR3 here is CASSSDIYEQYF. CDR3 DNA sequence: TGTGCCAGCAGCTCAGACATCTACGAGCAGTACTTC.

The rearrangement uses TRBV29-1 and TRBJ2-4; 9 bases match TRBD1. CDR3 size: 17 residues. Germline V gives CDR1 SQVTM, CDR2 ANQGSEA. V trimming: 5 bases; J trimming: 2 bases; junction bases outside the gene matches: 13. CDR3 coding DNA: TGCAGCGTTCGGGTTAGGGGACAGGGTCCCTCCAAAAACATTCAGTACTTC. This translates into CSVRVRGQGPSKNIQYF.

The V gene is TRBV27, the J gene TRBJ2-3; possible D gene TRBD2, 5 bases. Between the trimmed V and J ends, which lost 7 bases and 4 bases, there was a span of 15 bases. CDR1 is MNHEY, CDR2 SMNVEV, per germline (reference sequence). The CDR3 contains 14 residues. DNA for the CDR3: TGTGCCAGCAAACCCTTAGCGAGGGCAGATACGCAGTATTTT. Amino acid sequence: CASKPLARADTQYF.

This chain joins TRBV5-1 and TRBJ2-2; 14 bases match TRBD2. This CDR3 has 17 residues. Germline V gene sequence: CDR1 SGHRS, CDR2 YFSETQ. With 4 bases clipped from V and 5 bases from J, the junction kept 7 bases outside the gene matches. CDR3 in DNA: TGCGCCAGCAGCAGGGGACTAGCGGGAGCGAGAACCGGGGAGCTGTTTTTT. This sequence encodes CASSRGLAGARTGELFF.

The chain combines TRBV5-1 with TRBJ2-2, with 8 positions matching TRBD1. Trimming cost V 1 base and J 3 bases; bases outside gene matches: 23. Germline CDR1 reads SGHRS; CDR2 reads YFSETQ. The CDR3 is 22 residues long. CDR3 in DNA: TGCGCCAGCAGCTTGACAGGAACGACAGGGGCGATTTTGTTTGATGACACCGGGGAGCTGTTTTTT. Amino acids: CASSLTGTTGAILFDDTGELFF. Supplemented by reference TRBV5-1 and TRBJ2-2, the full variable domain reads KAGVTQTPRYLIKTRGQQVTLSCSPISGHRSVSWYQQTPGQGLQFLFEYFSETQRNKGNFPGRFSGRQFSNSRSEMNVSTLELGDSALYLCASSLTGTTGAILFDDTGELFFGEGSRLTVL.

The V gene is TRBV6-6, the J gene TRBJ2-3; D uncertain. V gave up 5 bases and J gave up 0 bases, with 15 bases separating them. This CDR3 has 16 residues. Germline V CDR1 and CDR2: MNHNY, SVGAGI (reference sequence). The CDR3 loop is CASSPYLATSTDTQYF. The CDR3 region has the DNA TGTGCCAGCAGTCCATACCTGGCCACTAGCACAGATACGCAGTATTTT.